These 9 T cell receptor beta chains share one sample of origin, sequenced in a study of T cells in localized non-small cell lung cancer. Assay used: immunoSEQ multiplex PCR; TCRdb lists only in-frame clones, some missing. Of 50,000 to 70,000 clones in the sample, roughly four fifths were seen once. Sequences were derived from PBMCs, sampled before any cancer treatment. These receptors all come from a man aged 35 to 69 with stage II lung adenocarcinoma.

V is TRBV5-6 and J is TRBJ2-1; 10 bases align to TRBD2. CDR3 size: 17 residues. CDR1 SGHDT and CDR2 YYEEEE come from the germline V gene. Trimming took 2 bases from V and 0 from J; bases not matched to a gene: 5. As DNA, the CDR3 is TGTGCCAGCAGCTTTGCGGGACTAGCGACCTCCTACAATGAGCAGTTCTTC. It yields the protein CASSFAGLATSYNEQFF.

DNA of the CDR3: TGCGCCAGCAGCCAGGTAGCGGTTCCCTACAATGAGCAGTTCTTC. Translated: CASSQVAVPYNEQFF. V and J are TRBV5-1 and TRBJ2-1, with TRBD2 as a possible D gene (6 bases). CDR1 is SGHRS, CDR2 YFSETQ, per germline. V shed 4 bases and J shed 2 bases, with 13 bases lying between them. The CDR3 totals 15 residues.

The chain has TRBV7-3 and TRBJ1-3, with 7 bases that match TRBD1. V shed 3 bases, J shed 4 bases, and the junction held 3 bases outside the gene matches. CDR1 SGHTA and CDR2 FQGTGA come from the germline V gene. The CDR3 extends over 14 amino acids. The DNA of the CDR3 is TGTGCCAGCAGCTTGACAGGGAGCGGAAACACCATATATTTT. Protein: CASSLTGSGNTIYF.

CDR3 sequence (DNA): TGTGCCAGCAGTGGGACTGCTCGAACTGAAGCTTTCTTT. It translates to CASSGTARTEAFF. The genes are TRBV28 and TRBJ1-1; D may be TRBD1 (5 bases). This CDR3 comprises 13 residues. Trimming cost V 5 bases and J 5 bases, with 12 bases left between them. Germline CDR1 is MDHEN and CDR2 is SYDVKM.

The V and J genes are TRBV11-3 and TRBJ2-7, with 9 bases identical to TRBD2. CDR1 SGHNT and CDR2 YENEEA come from the germline V gene. Trimming at V came to 5 bases and at J to 3 bases, leaving 8 bases not matched to a gene. This CDR3 has 15 residues. The CDR3 sequence is CASSLSGTSSYEQYF. CDR3 DNA sequence: TGTGCCAGCAGCCTCTCCGGGACTAGCAGCTACGAGCAGTACTTC.

The rearrangement links TRBV18 to TRBJ1-3; the match to TRBD1 covers 8 bases. CDR1 is KGHSH and CDR2 is LQKENI in the germline V gene. CDR3 length: 16 residues. Germline trimming cut 4 bases from V and 1 base from J; bases unmatched to any gene: 6. In nucleotides, the CDR3 is TGTGCCAGCTCACTTGGACAGGGTCGGTCTGGAAACACCATATATTTT. Amino acids: CASSLGQGRSGNTIYF.

This clone was seen a handful of times. The chain uses TRBV29-1 and TRBJ1-1; tentatively, D is TRBD1 (5 bases). CDR3 size: 13 residues. V lost 3 bases and J 1 base, leaving 9 bases between the germline ends. CDR1 and CDR2 (germline): SQVTM, ANQGSEA. The DNA of the CDR3 is TGCAGCGTTGACATGGGGACGAACACTGAAGCTTTCTTT. Its translation: CSVDMGTNTEAFF.

J is TRBJ2-1 and V is TRBV29-1; a weak D match, TRBD2 (5 bases). This CDR3 has 12 residues. Germline V gene lookup returns CDR1 SQVTM and CDR2 ANQGSEA. Trimming cost V 6 bases and J 5 bases, with 11 bases left between them. For the CDR3, the DNA is TGCAGCGTAACTAGTCCCCACAATGAGCAGTTCTTC. Translating it yields CSVTSPHNEQFF.

V usage is TRBV5-1 and J usage is TRBJ2-4; TRBD2 might be the D (6 bases). The germline V gene encodes CDR1 SGHRS and CDR2 YFSETQ. The CDR3 runs 16 residues. The V and J ends lost 5 bases and 0 bases respectively, with 15 bases between them. The chain's CDR3 is CASSFTRDPAKNIQYF. DNA of the CDR3: TGCGCCAGCAGTTTTACGCGGGACCCAGCCAAAAACATTCAGTACTTC. The full variable domain, in which reference TRBV5-1 and TRBJ2-4 provide the parts outside the CDR3, is KAGVTQTPRYLIKTRGQQVTLSCSPISGHRSVSWYQQTPGQGLQFLFEYFSETQRNKGNFPGRFSGRQFSNSRSEMNVSTLELGDSALYLCASSFTRDPAKNIQYFGAGTRLSVL.